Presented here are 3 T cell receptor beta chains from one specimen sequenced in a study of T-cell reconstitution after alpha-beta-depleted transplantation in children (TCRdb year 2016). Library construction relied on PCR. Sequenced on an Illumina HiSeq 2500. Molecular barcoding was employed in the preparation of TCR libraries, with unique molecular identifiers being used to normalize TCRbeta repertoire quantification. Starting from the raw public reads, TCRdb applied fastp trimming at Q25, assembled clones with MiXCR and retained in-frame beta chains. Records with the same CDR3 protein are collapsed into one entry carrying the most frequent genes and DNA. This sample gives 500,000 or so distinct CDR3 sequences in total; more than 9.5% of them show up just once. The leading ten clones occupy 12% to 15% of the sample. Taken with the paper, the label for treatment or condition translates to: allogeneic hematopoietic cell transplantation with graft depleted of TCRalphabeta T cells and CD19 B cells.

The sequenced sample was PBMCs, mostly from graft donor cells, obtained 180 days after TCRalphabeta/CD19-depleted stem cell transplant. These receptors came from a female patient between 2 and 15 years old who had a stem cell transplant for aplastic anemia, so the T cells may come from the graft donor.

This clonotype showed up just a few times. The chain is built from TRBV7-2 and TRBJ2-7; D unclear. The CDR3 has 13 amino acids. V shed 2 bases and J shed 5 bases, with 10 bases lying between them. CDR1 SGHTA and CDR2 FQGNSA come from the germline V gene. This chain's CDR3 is CASSLSASHEQYF. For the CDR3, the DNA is TGTGCCAGCAGCTTATCAGCTTCCCACGAGCAGTACTTC.

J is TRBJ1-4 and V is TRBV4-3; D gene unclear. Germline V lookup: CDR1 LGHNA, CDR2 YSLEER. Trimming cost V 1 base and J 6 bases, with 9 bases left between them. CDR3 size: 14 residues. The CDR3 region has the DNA TGCGCCAGCAGCCAAGGGGTGCGTGATGAAAAACTGTTTTTT. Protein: CASSQGVRDEKLFF.

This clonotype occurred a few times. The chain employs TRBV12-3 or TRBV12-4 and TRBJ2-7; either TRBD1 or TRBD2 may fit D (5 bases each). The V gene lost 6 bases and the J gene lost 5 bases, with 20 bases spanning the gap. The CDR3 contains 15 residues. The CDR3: CASSAWAVGGHEQYF. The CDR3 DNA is TGTGCCAGCAGCGCCTGGGCTGTTGGGGGTCACGAGCAGTACTTC.